Listed below are T cell receptor beta chains from one sample, sequenced in a study of shared clonotypes between healthy human individuals. Profiling relied on immunoSEQ multiplex PCR, and the TCRdb table lists in-frame clones only, not all of them. The table lists 450,000 to 600,000 clones, roughly 85% of them singletons. The sample consisted of PBMCs. The receptors come from a woman between 40 and 50 years old in good health. Some clones in this sample may be carry-over from other donors' samples. CDR3s include the opening cysteine and the closing phenylalanine or tryptophan. Fields, in order: D gene, CDR3 length, V gene, J gene, clone size, CDR3 protein, CDR3 DNA. The D gene is left open where the match is weak. Clone size is given for some rows only: seen once, a few or many times, or a class if the clone is expanded.

>NA|14|TRBV27|TRBJ1-3|NA
CASSPGFSGNTIYF
TGTGCCAGCAGCCCAGGTTTCTCTGGAAACACCATATATTTT
>TRBD1|19|TRBV5-6|TRBJ2-3|NA
CASSLEGQTSRPSTDTQYF
TGTGCCAGCAGCTTGGAGGGACAGACCAGTAGACCTAGCACAGATACGCAGTATTTT
>TRBD1|14|TRBV29-1|TRBJ1-1|many
CSVANRDSFLEAFF
TGCAGCGTAGCAAACCGGGACAGCTTTTTAGAAGCTTTCTTT
>NA|14|TRBV7-2|TRBJ2-5|many
CASSLAGVWETQYF
TGTGCCAGCAGCTTAGCGGGAGTCTGGGAGACCCAGTACTTC
>TRBD1|14|TRBV7-9|TRBJ2-7|NA
CASSERQGAYEQYF
TGCGCCAGCAGCGAACGACAGGGGGCCTACGAGCAGTACTTC
>NA|13|TRBV5-1|TRBJ1-1|few
CASSLMGPNEAFF
TGCGCCAGCAGCCTGATGGGACCAAATGAAGCTTTCTTT
>TRBD1|14|TRBV11-2|TRBJ2-1|NA
CASSPRQGPWEQFF
TGTGCCAGCAGCCCACGACAGGGTCCCTGGGAGCAGTTCTTC
>NA|15|TRBV6-1|TRBJ2-1|NA
CASSARILSYNEQFF
TGTGCCAGCAGTGCTAGGATACTCTCCTACAATGAGCAGTTCTTC
>TRBD2|16|TRBV11-2|TRBJ2-3|NA
CASSLGAGGGTDTQYF
TGTGCCAGCAGCTTAGGAGCGGGAGGCGGCACAGATACGCAGTATTTT
>TRBD2|15|TRBV6-4|TRBJ2-3|NA
CASSEASGHTDTQYF
TGTGCCAGCAGCGAAGCTAGCGGTCACACAGATACGCAGTATTTT
>TRBD2|15|TRBV5-1|TRBJ2-7|few
CASSDGLAGFDEQYF
TGCGCCAGCAGCGACGGACTAGCGGGATTCGACGAGCAGTACTTC
>NA|14|TRBV5-1|TRBJ1-1|NA
CASSLETGGTEAFF
TGCGCCAGCAGCTTGGAGACAGGTGGCACTGAAGCTTTCTTT
>TRBD1|19|TRBV7-8|TRBJ1-3|NA
CASSPNIRTGALVGNTIYF
TGTGCCAGCAGCCCAAACATCCGGACAGGGGCGCTGGTTGGAAACACCATATATTTT
>TRBD1|13|TRBV19|TRBJ2-7|NA
CASSRQGSYEQYF
TGTGCCAGTAGTAGACAGGGAAGCTACGAGCAGTACTTC
>NA|13|TRBV7-9|TRBJ2-7|NA
CASSPSGVYEQYF
TGTGCCAGCAGCCCCTCAGGAGTCTACGAGCAGTACTTC
>NA|13|TRBV28|TRBJ1-2|once
CASSLVSFYGYTF
TGTGCCAGCAGTTTAGTCTCTTTCTATGGCTACACCTTC
>NA|13|TRBV10-1|TRBJ2-1|NA
CASSESGRELQFF
TGCGCCAGCAGTGAGTCGGGACGGGAGTTGCAGTTCTTC
>NA|13|TRBV7-8|TRBJ2-7|NA
CASSLQNSDEQYF
TGTGCCAGCAGCTTACAGAACTCAGACGAGCAGTACTTC
>TRBD2|15|TRBV7-2|TRBJ2-3|NA
CASSPIAGFPDTQYF
TGTGCCAGCAGCCCTATAGCGGGATTTCCAGATACGCAGTATTTT
>TRBD1|19|TRBV7-9|TRBJ2-1|NA
CASSPLGPKGDRLGDEQFF
TGTGCCAGCAGCCCCCTGGGGCCAAAGGGGGACAGGCTGGGCGATGAGCAGTTCTTC
>NA|16|TRBV28|TRBJ2-5|NA
CASSSPDPNNQETQYF
TGTGCCAGCAGTTCCCCGGACCCGAACAACCAAGAGACCCAGTACTTC
>NA|16|TRBV28|TRBJ1-1|NA
CASSLVLRGAGTEAFF
TGTGCCAGCAGTTTAGTCCTTAGGGGGGCAGGCACTGAAGCTTTCTTT
>TRBD1|16|TRBV30|TRBJ2-7|NA
CAWSGLGTGELGEQYF
TGTGCCTGGAGCGGCCTCGGGACAGGGGAGTTAGGGGAGCAGTACTTC
>NA|13|TRBV6-5|TRBJ1-5|once
CASTARRGQPQHF
TGTGCCAGCACGGCAAGGAGGGGTCAGCCCCAGCATTTT
>NA|15|TRBV6-1|TRBJ1-4|NA
CASSEVPVLVEKLFF
TGTGCCAGCAGTGAAGTTCCAGTGTTAGTTGAAAAACTGTTTTTT
>TRBD2|15|TRBV18|TRBJ2-7|NA
CASSPGLAGSYEQYF
TGTGCCAGCTCACCAGGGCTAGCGGGATCCTACGAGCAGTACTTC
>NA|13|TRBV29-1|TRBJ1-4|NA
CSVGWAGVEKLFF
TGCAGCGTTGGATGGGCAGGTGTCGAAAAACTGTTTTTT
>TRBD1|16|TRBV10-2|TRBJ1-2|NA
CASSGPPGQGVYGYTF
TGCGCCAGCAGTGGCCCACCGGGACAGGGGGTTTATGGCTACACCTTC
>TRBD2|16|TRBV19|TRBJ2-3|NA
CASSPLSGRDTDTQYF
TGTGCCAGTAGTCCCCTTAGCGGGAGGGACACAGATACGCAGTATTTT
>TRBD1|15|TRBV28|TRBJ1-2|NA
CASSFFDRESYGYTF
TGTGCCAGCAGTTTCTTCGACAGGGAGAGCTATGGCTACACCTTC
>NA|17|TRBV4-1|TRBJ1-6|NA
CASSQVDLISYNSPLHF
TGCGCCAGCAGCCAAGTGGACCTAATTTCGTATAATTCACCCCTCCACTTT
>NA|13|TRBV9|TRBJ2-2|NA
CASSVATGWELFF
TGTGCCAGCAGCGTAGCAACGGGCTGGGAGCTGTTTTTT
>TRBD2|14|TRBV27|TRBJ2-7|NA
CASRPSGTPYEQYF
TGTGCCAGCAGACCTAGCGGGACCCCCTACGAGCAGTACTTC
>NA|15|TRBV11-3|TRBJ2-2|NA
CASSLTPGDTGELFF
TGTGCCAGCAGCTTGACCCCCGGGGACACCGGGGAGCTGTTTTTT
>NA|15|TRBV10-3|TRBJ1-2|NA
CAISDPGMSNYGYTF
TGTGCCATCAGTGATCCTGGGATGTCTAACTATGGCTACACCTTC
>NA|15|TRBV19|TRBJ2-5|NA
CASSSQGLPQETQYF
TGTGCCAGTAGCTCACAGGGCCTCCCTCAAGAGACCCAGTACTTC
>NA|16|TRBV7-9|TRBJ2-6|once
CASSLGLGSGANVLTF
TGTGCCAGCAGCTTAGGCTTGGGGTCTGGGGCCAACGTCCTGACTTTC
>TRBD2|15|TRBV4-3|TRBJ2-1|NA
CASSQDRLAGDEQFF
TGCGCCAGCAGCCAAGATAGGCTAGCGGGAGATGAGCAGTTCTTC
>NA|13|TRBV19|TRBJ1-5|NA
CASSIQVNQPQHF
TGTGCCAGTAGTATCCAGGTCAATCAGCCCCAGCATTTT
>TRBD1|16|TRBV2|TRBJ1-2|NA
CASSVGRGTGSNGYTF
TGTGCCAGCAGTGTGGGGAGGGGGACAGGGTCTAATGGCTACACCTTC
>NA|13|TRBV29-1|TRBJ1-1|once
CSANRILNTEAFF
TGCAGCGCCAACAGGATACTGAACACTGAAGCTTTCTTT
>NA|17|TRBV4-1|TRBJ1-1|NA
CASSQLSLLISNTEAFF
TGCGCCAGCAGCCAACTCAGTCTCCTGATCTCGAACACTGAAGCTTTCTTT
>NA|12|TRBV4-1|TRBJ2-1|NA
CASSQLDNEQFF
TGCGCCAGCAGCCAGCTAGACAATGAGCAGTTCTTC
>NA|15|TRBV19|TRBJ2-7|NA
CASSIREGRGWEQYF
TGTGCCAGTAGTATCAGGGAGGGCAGGGGTTGGGAGCAGTACTTC
>TRBD2|17|TRBV30|TRBJ2-3|NA
CAWSDPRLAGGLDTQYF
TGTGCCTGGAGTGACCCACGACTAGCGGGAGGCCTAGATACGCAGTATTTT
>NA|16|TRBV21-1|TRBJ2-1|NA
CASRPVAGLADNEQFF
TGTGCCAGCAGGCCCGTTGCCGGCCTAGCAGACAATGAGCAGTTCTTC
>TRBD1|16|TRBV28|TRBJ1-5|NA
CASSLLGRGQDQPQHF
TGTGCCAGCAGTTTATTGGGCAGGGGGCAAGATCAGCCCCAGCATTTT
>NA|14|TRBV7-9|TRBJ2-2|few
CASSSTIHTGELFF
TGTGCCAGCAGCTCTACAATTCACACCGGGGAGCTGTTTTTT
>NA|17|TRBV21-1|TRBJ2-3|NA
CASSKDETSGGTDTQYF
TGTGCCAGCAGCAAAGATGAGACTAGCGGGGGAACAGATACGCAGTATTTT
>NA|15|TRBV27|TRBJ1-1|many
CASSRPGPMNTEAFF
TGTGCCAGCAGTCGCCCGGGACCCATGAACACTGAAGCTTTCTTT
>NA|14|TRBV28|TRBJ1-4|NA
CASESQSTNEKLFF
TGTGCCAGCGAGTCCCAGTCAACTAATGAAAAACTGTTTTTT
>NA|16|TRBV5-4|TRBJ1-4|NA
CASSQGGGATNEKLFF
TGTGCCAGCAGCCAGGGAGGTGGCGCAACTAATGAAAAACTGTTTTTT
>NA|13|TRBV30|TRBJ1-1|many
CAWDRNENTEAFF
TGTGCCTGGGACCGTAATGAGAACACTGAAGCTTTCTTT
>NA|14|TRBV5-1|TRBJ2-7|once
CASSLWQGAYEQYF
TGCGCCAGCAGCTTGTGGCAGGGAGCCTACGAGCAGTACTTC
>TRBD1|19|TRBV30|TRBJ1-5|NA
CAWSPGPGQLKYSNQPQHF
TGTGCCTGGAGTCCCGGACCGGGACAGCTTAAATATAGCAATCAGCCCCAGCATTTT
>TRBD1|14|TRBV5-1|TRBJ1-4|many
CASSTGQGREKLFF
TGCGCCAGCAGCACCGGACAGGGCCGGGAAAAACTGTTTTTT
>NA|16|TRBV7-5|TRBJ2-1|NA
CVRSFPPSGRASEQFF
TGTGTCAGAAGCTTCCCTCCTAGCGGGAGGGCCAGTGAGCAGTTCTTC
>TRBD2|13|TRBV11-3|TRBJ2-3|once
CASSLAVAGTQYF
TGTGCCAGCAGCTTAGCGGTAGCGGGGACGCAGTATTTT